The sequence of this T cell receptor (beta chain) was determined in a study of shared clonotypes between healthy human individuals. In the original processing: Junction-only sequences without quality scores came from ImmunoSEQ, so filtering differed. Some clones are missing from TCRdb's copy, which holds only in-frame ones; the method was immunoSEQ multiplex PCR. That table furnishes V, J and clone size, whereas the DNA furnished D and trimming. Among about 2,200,000 clones listed, 93% were seen once. This clone was observed once. Germline-derived CDR1 and CDR2 are MNHEY and SVGAGI. This CDR3 comprises 14 residues. V trimming: 4 bases; J trimming: 2 bases; junction bases outside the gene matches: 1. Positively selected for CCR7, the CD45RO-negative cells used as naive CD8 cells excluded terminally differentiated effector memory CD45RA+ cells.

V and J are TRBV6-5 and TRBJ2-2, with TRBD2 matching over 7 bases. Material for sequencing was naive CD8+ T cells from PBMCs. This TCR derives from a man between 18 and 29 years old in good health. Some clones in this sample may be carry-over from other donors' samples. The DNA for the CDR3 is TGTGCCAGCAGTTGGGGACTAAACACCGGGGAGCTGTTTTTT. Amino acid sequence: CASSWGLNTGELFF.